This TCR beta chain originates from a study of T cell repertoires in cytomegalovirus infection. At the level of the study: From public TCR beta signatures came an indication of both CMV infection and matching HLA type.

Germline CDR1 is DFQATT and CDR2 is SNEGSKA (reference sequence). The CDR3 runs 13 residues. The germline V and J ends were trimmed by 2 bases and 3 bases, with 10 bases remaining between them. TCRdb re-derived calls from the reads in MiXCR, one entry per CDR3 protein. The top ten hold about a tenth of the sample, which has approximately 500,000 distinct CDR3 sequences, over 9% seen once. Source material: PBMCs. This receptor was identified in a human donor in good health (CMV status not recorded). Some clones in this sample may be carry-over from other donors' samples. The chain links TRBV20-1 to TRBJ2-5; D remains unclear. CDR3 amino acids: CSARSDIKETQYF. The CDR3 coding sequence is TGCAGTGCTAGATCCGATATCAAAGAGACCCAGTACTTC.